Detailed here is one T cell receptor (beta chain). This table comes from immunoSEQ multiplex PCR, and its TCRdb copy is limited to in-frame clones, with some not included. The table includes about 49,000 clones, around 87% detected once. This specimen comes from a study of T cell changes during pregnancy in multiple sclerosis. Trimming removed 5 bases at V and 3 bases at J, with 13 bases between. CDR1 SGHVS and CDR2 FQNEAQ come from the germline V gene. The CDR3 is 14 residues long. The source of this sequence is a female donor in good health, enrolled as a control in a pregnancy study. The specimen was peripheral blood, collected after pregnancy. The chain employs TRBV7-8 and TRBJ1-1; the D gene is possibly TRBD1 (5 bases). CDR3 DNA sequence: TGTGCCAGCAGCCCGGGGGGAATTGACACTGAAGCTTTCTTT. Amino acid sequence: CASSPGGIDTEAFF.